The clone carrying this TCR beta chain was counted at least ten times. Its antigen remains unidentified. The source of the sample is a study of human T cells and chemical hapten exposure. Study-wide points: PT1 expanded TCR numbers tracked positively with patch test score.

Individual cDNA molecules (in the library) carried attached unique molecular identifiers. In TCRdb, the RACE reads were re-called with MiXCR into one record per CDR3 protein. The repertoire holds 65,000 to 100,000 distinct CDR3 sequences, around 7% seen once, with 1% to 1.5% in the top ten. Time point here: patch test 2, 6 weeks after DPC sensitization. The treatment here: therapeutic diphenylcyclopropenone sensitization with weekly scalp DPC. Investigators collected blood before applying each patch test. The CDR3 has 12 residues. V shed 6 bases and J shed 3 bases, with 9 bases lying between them. Germline V CDR1 and CDR2: SQVTM, ANQGSEA.

The origin of this receptor is a woman aged 25 to 39 with alopecia areata. Some clones in this sample may be carry-over from other donors' samples. The V call is TRBV29-1, the J call TRBJ1-5; D is ambiguous. Sequencing used whole blood, obtained in connection with sensitization to the hapten diphenylcyclopropenone (DPC). As DNA, the CDR3 is TGCAGCGTGTGTGAAATCAATCAGCCCCAGCATTTT. The encoded protein is CSVCEINQPQHF. The entire variable domain, with the rest obtained from reference TRBV29-1 and TRBJ1-5, is as follows: SAVISQKPSRDICQRGTSLTIQCQVDSQVTMMFWYRQQPGQSLTLIATANQGSEATYESGFVIDKFPISRPNLTFSTLTVSNMSPEDSSIYLCSVCEINQPQHFGDGTRLSIL.